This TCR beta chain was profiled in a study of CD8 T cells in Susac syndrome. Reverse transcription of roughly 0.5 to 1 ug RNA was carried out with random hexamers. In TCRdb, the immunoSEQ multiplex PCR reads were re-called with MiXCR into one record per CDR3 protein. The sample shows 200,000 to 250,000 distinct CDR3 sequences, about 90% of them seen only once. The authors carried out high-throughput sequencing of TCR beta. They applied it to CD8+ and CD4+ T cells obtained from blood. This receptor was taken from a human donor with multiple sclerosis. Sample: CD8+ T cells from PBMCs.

The CDR3 coding sequence is TGCAGTGCTAGGACAGCCTCCTACGAGCAGTACTTC. Translating gives CSARTASYEQYF. This chain connects TRBV20-1 to TRBJ2-7, with D possibly being TRBD1 (5 bases). CDR1 and CDR2 from the germline V gene are DFQATT and SNEGSKA (reference sequence). V was trimmed by 3 bases and J by 0 bases, leaving 6 bases between them. The CDR3 contains 12 residues.